Each of the 19 T cell receptor beta chains below was sequenced from the same sample in a study of blood T cell repertoires in COVID-19. Produced via immunoSEQ multiplex PCR; TCRdb's table is partial and in-frame only. This table holds roughly 18,000 clones, over 75% found once. The sequencing input was peripheral blood. These TCRs come from a human donor in a cohort sampled during active COVID-19.

This clone was seen once. The chain links TRBV2 to TRBJ2-2, with 10 nucleotides matching TRBD2. The CDR3 runs to 16 residues. The V gene end was trimmed by 1 base and the J gene end by 5 bases; junction bases not matched to a gene: 4. Germline CDR1 and CDR2: SNHLY and FYNNEI. CDR3 in amino acids: CASSEGLAGETGELFF. The CDR3 DNA reads TGTGCCAGCAGTGAAGGGCTAGCGGGAGAAACCGGGGAGCTGTTTTTT.

The V gene is TRBV28, the J gene TRBJ2-3, with TRBD2 as a possible D gene (6 bases). Germline lookup yields CDR1 MDHEN and CDR2 SYDVKM. The CDR3 covers 14 residues. V shed 6 bases and J shed 4 bases, with 14 bases lying between them. CDR3 residues: CASSPSGEADTQYF. The CDR3 DNA reads TGTGCCAGCAGCCCCTCGGGAGAAGCAGATACGCAGTATTTT.

The sample holds one count of this clone. One junction end does not reproduce the germline sequence, and a read error may be involved. The rearrangement links TRBV4-3 to TRBJ1-5; 7 nucleotides agree with TRBD1. Germline V gene data show CDR1 as LGHNA and CDR2 as YSLEER. This CDR3 spans 15 amino acids. CDR3 residues: CASSQDLDRVGRKMF. DNA for the CDR3: TGCGCCAGCAGCCAAGATCTTGACAGGGTCGGAAGGAAGATGTTT.

The chain employs TRBV6-6 and TRBJ2-2; perhaps TRBD1 as D (6 bases). CDR3 size: 14 residues. Trimming cost V 6 bases and J 6 bases, with 14 bases left between them. From germline, CDR1 is MNHNY and CDR2 SVGAGI (reference sequence). CDR3: CASSPQGIPGELFF. CDR3 DNA: TGTGCCAGCAGCCCACAGGGTATTCCCGGGGAGCTGTTTTTT.

The CDR3 nucleotides are TGCAGTGCTAGTAGACCAGGATACATGAACACTGAAGCTTTCTTT. Translation: CSASRPGYMNTEAFF. The rearrangement joins TRBV20-1 to TRBJ1-1; D ambiguous. Germline V gene lookup returns CDR1 DFQATT and CDR2 SNEGSKA (reference sequence). The length of the CDR3 is 15 residues. Trimming shortened V by 3 bases and J by 0 bases, and 14 bases separated the two germline ends.

The chain employs TRBV13 and TRBJ1-1; D is uncertain. CDR1 PRHDT and CDR2 FYEKMQ come from the germline V gene (reference sequence). This CDR3 spans 13 amino acids. V was cut by 5 bases and J by 5 bases, with 12 bases left in between. CDR3 DNA sequence: TGTGCCAGCAGCCCCCTTAGGAGGACTGAAGCTTTCTTT. This gives the protein CASSPLRRTEAFF.

The V and J genes are TRBV10-3 and TRBJ2-7; 11 bases align to TRBD2. The CDR3 extends over 13 amino acids. Germline values: CDR1 ENHRY, CDR2 SYGVKD. Trimming removed 10 bases from V and 5 bases from J; junction bases left unmatched: 7. The DNA of the CDR3 is TGTGCCACCCGACTAGCGGGGCCTCACGAGCAGTACTTC. It is translated as CATRLAGPHEQYF.

The chain employs TRBV28 and TRBJ2-7, with 10 bases fitting TRBD1. Germline CDR1 is MDHEN and CDR2 is SYDVKM. With V trimmed by 6 bases and J by 1 base, 6 bases remained unmatched. This CDR3 spans 15 amino acids. The CDR3 is CASSYRQGASYEQYF. In nucleotides, the CDR3 is TGTGCCAGCAGCTACCGACAGGGGGCGTCCTACGAGCAGTACTTC.

J is TRBJ1-1 and V is TRBV7-9; unclear D gene. CDR3 length equals 15 residues. Between the trimmed V and J ends, which lost 2 bases and 4 bases, there was a span of 14 bases. The germline CDR1 and CDR2 sequences are SEHNR and FQNEAQ (reference sequence). CDR3 sequence: CASSLLLPAATEAFF. The CDR3 nucleotides are TGTGCCAGCAGCTTACTTTTGCCTGCGGCCACTGAAGCTTTCTTT.

In this sample, this clone turned up a few times. The genes are TRBV6-5 and TRBJ1-2; TRBD1 aligns across 9 bases. This CDR3 region has 15 residues. The V and J ends lost 5 bases and 4 bases, in that order; junction bases with no gene match: 8. Germline CDR1 is MNHEY and CDR2 is SVGAGI. CDR3 sequence: CASSPGTGLPYGYTF. The CDR3 nucleotides are TGTGCCAGCAGTCCCGGGACAGGGCTCCCCTATGGCTACACCTTC.

CDR3 in DNA: TGTGCCAGCACGGGCAGGGGGGTCTACGAGCAGTACTTC. The encoded protein is CASTGRGVYEQYF. The J gene is TRBJ2-7, the V gene TRBV6-5; possible D gene TRBD1, 7 bases. Trimming stripped 7 bases from V and 3 bases from J, with 13 bases between. There are 13 residues in the CDR3. Germline V gene lookup returns CDR1 MNHEY and CDR2 SVGAGI.

This clone is medium-sized within its sample. This sequence joins TRBV5-4 and TRBJ2-1; 14 bases fit TRBD2. The CDR3 length is 15 residues. Germline-derived CDR1 and CDR2 are SGHNT and YYREEE (reference sequence). Germline trimming cut 6 bases from V and 8 bases from J; bases unmatched to any gene: 7. CDR3 in amino acids: CASTSPTSGRDEQFF. The CDR3, as DNA: TGTGCCAGCACCTCTCCGACTAGCGGGAGGGATGAGCAGTTCTTC.

This chain connects TRBV6-1 to TRBJ2-5; TRBD1 is a possible D gene (6 bases). CDR1 MNHNS and CDR2 SASEGT come from the germline V gene. This CDR3 is built from 15 residues. Trimming pared 1 base from V and 3 bases from J, leaving 12 bases between. The CDR3 protein is CASSEVTGTKETQYF. The CDR3 nucleotides read TGTGCCAGCAGTGAAGTCACGGGGACAAAAGAGACCCAGTACTTC.

The V call is TRBV28, the J call TRBJ2-1; tentatively, D is TRBD2 (5 bases). Per germline, CDR1 MDHEN and CDR2 SYDVKM. This CDR3 is built from 16 residues. Trimming removed 3 bases from V and 4 bases from J, with 16 bases in between. The CDR3, as DNA: TGTGCCAGCAGTTTCTTTAGCGCCCAGCCTTACAATGAGCAGTTCTTC. It codes for CASSFFSAQPYNEQFF.

This clone is classed as medium-sized (0.01 to 0.1%). Other DNA sequences in the same sample also yield this CDR3. The chain couples TRBV6-4 to TRBJ2-3; 10 bases match TRBD2. Trimming cost V 2 bases and J 1 base; bases outside gene matches: 0. Germline CDR1 is MRHNA and CDR2 is SNTAGT. The CDR3 has 15 amino acids. The CDR3 nucleotides are TGTGCCAGCAGTGACGGGACTAGCGGCACAGATACGCAGTATTTT. Amino acids: CASSDGTSGTDTQYF.

This clone was seen a handful of times. V usage is TRBV28 and J usage is TRBJ2-2, with D perhaps TRBD2 (6 bases). The V end was cut by 2 bases, the J end by 6 bases, with 16 bases between. The CDR3 runs 16 residues. Germline-derived CDR1 and CDR2 are MDHEN and SYDVKM. Written as DNA, the CDR3 is TGTGCCAGCAGTTTACCCCCCTGGAGGGAGGCCGGGGAGCTGTTTTTT. Protein product: CASSLPPWREAGELFF.

A few counts support this clone. The rearrangement uses TRBV6-4 and TRBJ2-3, with 7 bases aligning to TRBD1. Trimming at V came to 2 bases and at J to 2 bases, leaving 4 bases not matched to a gene. The germline gives CDR1 MRHNA, CDR2 SNTAGT. The CDR3 runs 15 residues. The CDR3 is CASSDGGQHTDTQYF. In nucleotides, the CDR3 is TGTGCCAGCAGTGACGGGGGACAGCACACAGATACGCAGTATTTT.

The V and J genes are TRBV20-1 and TRBJ2-3, with 10 bases matching TRBD2. The CDR3 covers 15 residues. Per the germline V gene, CDR1 is DFQATT and CDR2 is SNEGSKA (reference sequence). With V trimmed by 3 bases and J by 4 bases, 7 bases remained unmatched. In DNA, the CDR3 is TGCAGTGCTAGTAACCTAGCGGGAGAGGCAGATACGCAGTATTTT. It specifies CSASNLAGEADTQYF.

The chain joins TRBV4-1 to TRBJ2-1; no firm D call. Germline CDR1 reads MGHRA; CDR2 reads YSYEKL. V was trimmed by 1 base and J by 4 bases, leaving 8 bases between them. The CDR3 consists of 14 residues. The CDR3 protein is CASSQVYGYNEQFF. The CDR3 nucleotides are TGCGCCAGCAGCCAAGTATACGGGTACAATGAGCAGTTCTTC.